This passage covers 30 T cell receptor beta chains from one sample sequenced in a study of identical twins. TCRdb called the 5' RACE reads again in MiXCR, with one record for every CDR3 protein. The sample contains a few hundred thousand distinct CDR3 sequences, around 9.6% of which appear only once. These same data were also listed under a study on yellow fever vaccine responses in identical twins.

Sequencing used PBMCs. Receptors originate from a woman between 18 and 30 years old in good health.

This clonotype was seen only a few times. The chain has TRBV6-2 or TRBV6-3 and TRBJ1-5; D uncertain. V was pared by 0 bases and J by 8 bases, with 14 bases between. The CDR3 is 15 residues long. Germline CDR1 is MNHEY and CDR2 is SVGEGT. The CDR3 coding sequence is TGTGCCAGCAGTTACTCGATTACCCCTGGGGAGCCCCAGCATTTT. Its protein is CASSYSITPGEPQHF.

This clonotype was picked up many times. The chain uses TRBV7-9 and TRBJ2-1, with D possibly being TRBD1 or TRBD2 (5 bases each). The CDR3 extends over 14 amino acids. V was cut by 2 bases and J by 7 bases, with 12 bases left in between. CDR1 SEHNR and CDR2 FQNEAQ come from the germline V gene (reference sequence). DNA of the CDR3: TGTGCCAGCAGCTTATTGGGACCTTATAATGAGCAGTTCTTC. It yields the protein CASSLLGPYNEQFF.

This clonotype was detected a few times. The chain employs TRBV6-5 and TRBJ2-3; D possibly corresponds to TRBD2 (6 bases). Trimming left V 2 bases short and J 0 bases short, with 6 bases between. Germline values: CDR1 MNHEY, CDR2 SVGAGI. The CDR3 is made up of 14 amino acids. The CDR3, as DNA: TGTGCCAGCAGTTACGCGGGAAGCACAGATACGCAGTATTTT. Amino acid sequence: CASSYAGSTDTQYF.

This clonotype was detected ten times or more. The V and J genes are TRBV5-1 and TRBJ2-3, with 7 bases lining up with TRBD1. Germline-derived CDR1 and CDR2 are SGHRS and YFSETQ. Losses at the gene ends were 5 bases for V and 9 bases for J; bases not matched to a gene: 9. The CDR3 has 13 residues. CDR3 protein: CASSPDRVETQYF. The CDR3 nucleotides read TGCGCCAGCAGTCCCGACAGGGTTGAAACGCAGTATTTT.

The chain is built from TRBV6-2 or TRBV6-3 and TRBJ2-2, with D unresolved. Germline V gene data show CDR1 as MNHEY and CDR2 as SVGEGT. The V end was cut by 2 bases, the J end by 3 bases, with 13 bases between. The length of the CDR3 is 16 residues. CDR3 nucleotide sequence: TGTGCCAGCAGTTACGGTCCCTTAATGGACACCGGGGAGCTGTTTTTT. As protein: CASSYGPLMDTGELFF.

This clonotype appeared a few times. CDR3 region: CASSYGLAGLADTQYF. DNA of the CDR3: TGTGCCAGCAGTTACGGGCTAGCGGGACTTGCAGATACGCAGTATTTT. The rearrangement uses TRBV6-2 or TRBV6-3 and TRBJ2-3; 9 bases agree with TRBD2. This CDR3 comprises 16 residues. Trimming at V came to 2 bases and at J to 4 bases, leaving 7 bases not matched to a gene. Germline assignment: CDR1 MNHEY and CDR2 SVGEGT.

V is TRBV27 and J is TRBJ1-5; D is unresolved. This CDR3 comprises 12 residues. Germline V gives CDR1 MNHEY, CDR2 SMNVEV (reference sequence). Trimming left V 6 bases short and J 7 bases short, with 10 bases between. CDR3: CASRRAGQPQHF. In DNA form, the CDR3 reads TGTGCCAGCAGAAGGGCCGGGCAGCCCCAGCATTTT.

This clonotype has only a few counts. The rearrangement links TRBV7-2 to TRBJ2-7; 8 nucleotides agree with TRBD1. The CDR3 runs to 15 residues. V lost 1 base, J lost 0 bases, and 2 bases stayed unmatched. Germline lookup yields CDR1 SGHTA and CDR2 FQGNSA. CDR3 amino acids: CASSLGDRLSYEQYF. CDR3 DNA: TGTGCCAGCAGCTTAGGGGACAGGCTCTCCTACGAGCAGTACTTC.

The CDR3 loop reads CASSLIGGSDTGELFF. The DNA of the CDR3 is TGTGCCAGCAGTTTGATTGGAGGGTCGGACACCGGGGAGCTGTTTTTT. The V gene is TRBV28, the J gene TRBJ2-2; tentatively, D is TRBD2 (6 bases). CDR1 MDHEN and CDR2 SYDVKM come from the germline V gene. The CDR3 is made up of 16 amino acids. With 3 bases removed from V and 3 bases from J, the gap between germline ends came to 14 bases. Using reference TRBV28 and TRBJ2-2 for the parts outside the CDR3, the full variable domain is DVKVTQSSRYLVKRTGEKVFLECVQDMDHENMFWYRQDPGLGLRLIYFSYDVKMKEKGDIPEGYSVSREKKERFSLILESASTNQTSMYLCASSLIGGSDTGELFFGEGSRLTVL.

This clonotype was seen many times. The rearrangement joins TRBV5-6 to TRBJ1-4; TRBD1 aligns across 7 bases. Germline CDR1 reads SGHDT; CDR2 reads YYEEEE. The CDR3 is made up of 15 amino acids. Trimming removed 4 bases from V and 1 base from J; junction bases left unmatched: 4. CDR3 residues: CASSAGTVTNEKLFF. The DNA for the CDR3 is TGTGCCAGCAGCGCGGGGACAGTAACTAATGAAAAACTGTTTTTT. The variable domain in full, with the rest retrieved from reference TRBV5-6 and TRBJ1-4, is DAGVTQSPTHLIKTRGQQVTLRCSPKSGHDTVSWYQQALGQGPQFIFQYYEEEERQRGNFPDRFSGHQFPNYSSELNVNALLLGDSALYLCASSAGTVTNEKLFFGSGTQLSVL.

The chain employs TRBV10-3 and TRBJ1-4; D call uncertain. The CDR3 sequence is 14 residues long. Germline V gene sequence: CDR1 ENHRY, CDR2 SYGVKD. With 0 bases removed from V and 0 bases from J, the gap between germline ends came to 2 bases. Here the CDR3 reads CAISESPTNEKLFF. CDR3 nucleotide sequence: TGTGCCATCAGTGAGTCTCCAACTAATGAAAAACTGTTTTTT.

A note on this clonotype: Just one base apart from a much larger clone, this may be a read error. The V call is TRBV5-6, the J call TRBJ2-1; D perhaps matches TRBD2 (6 bases). This CDR3 region has 15 residues. Germline V gene data show CDR1 as SGHDT and CDR2 as YYEEEE. With 1 base removed from V and 3 bases from J, the gap between germline ends came to 11 bases. The CDR3 DNA follows: TGTGCCAGCAGCTTGCGGGGGACTCTCTACAATGAGCAGTTCTTC. This sequence encodes CASSLRGTLYNEQFF.

This clonotype was found many times. The chain links TRBV24-1 to TRBJ2-3; perhaps TRBD2 as D (5 bases). Trimming removed 10 bases from V and 0 bases from J, with 16 bases in between. The CDR3 is made up of 15 amino acids. Per germline, CDR1 KGHDR and CDR2 SFDVKD. The CDR3 spells CATNPGSSSTDTQYF. The CDR3 nucleotides are TGTGCCACAAATCCTGGGAGTTCTAGCACAGATACGCAGTATTTT.

There are many counts of this clonotype. A read error may account for a junction end that differs from germline. The chain joins TRBV5-1 to TRBJ2-7; 7 bases are shared with TRBD1. Germline V gene sequence: CDR1 SGHRS, CDR2 YFSETQ. The CDR3 extends over 13 amino acids. The CDR3 sequence: CASSSGQSYEQYF. The CDR3 nucleotides are TGTGCCAGCAGTTCGGGACAGTCCTACGAGCAGTACTTC.

V is TRBV18 and J is TRBJ2-5, with D possibly matching TRBD2 (6 bases). V shed 5 bases and J shed 2 bases, with 15 bases lying between them. CDR3 length: 15 amino acids. CDR1 and CDR2 from the germline V gene are KGHSH and LQKENI. CDR3 amino acids: CASSEMGLTQETQYF. DNA for the CDR3: TGTGCCAGCTCAGAAATGGGACTCACTCAAGAGACCCAGTACTTC.

This clonotype was seen repeatedly, ten times or more. The V call is TRBV20-1, the J call TRBJ2-2, with 11 bases that match TRBD2. The CDR3 has 15 amino acids. Germline V gene sequence: CDR1 DFQATT, CDR2 SNEGSKA (reference sequence). With V trimmed by 4 bases and J by 1 base, 2 bases remained unmatched. In DNA, the CDR3 is TGCAGTGCTACTACTAGCGGGGGGAACACCGGGGAGCTGTTTTTT. It codes for CSATTSGGNTGELFF.

The V and J genes are TRBV29-1 and TRBJ1-5; a possible D gene is TRBD1 (6 bases). Germline V gene sequence: CDR1 SQVTM, CDR2 ANQGSEA. The CDR3 length is 12 residues. V was cut by 7 bases and J by 3 bases, with 10 bases left in between. CDR3 region: CSAGQTNQPQHF. CDR3 sequence (DNA): TGCAGCGCCGGACAGACCAATCAGCCCCAGCATTTT.

This clonotype was seen ten or more times. V usage is TRBV7-2 and J usage is TRBJ2-1; D uncertain. V was clipped by 1 base and J by 8 bases, with 9 bases between them. This CDR3 is built from 13 residues. Germline assignment: CDR1 SGHTA and CDR2 FQGNSA. In DNA form, the CDR3 reads TGTGCCAGCAGCTTAGGGTTCGGAGATGAGCAGTTCTTC. It codes for CASSLGFGDEQFF. The full variable domain, rest sourced from reference TRBV7-2 and TRBJ2-1, is GAGVSQSPSNKVTEKGKDVELRCDPISGHTALYWYRQSLGQGLEFLIYFQGNSAPDKSGLPSDRFSAERTGGSVSTLTIQRTQQEDSAVYLCASSLGFGDEQFFGPGTRLTVL.

This clonotype was seen ten or more times. The gene calls are TRBV6-6 and TRBJ2-7, with D perhaps matching TRBD2 (6 bases). There are 13 residues in the CDR3. Trimming pared 7 bases from V and 0 bases from J, leaving 10 bases between. CDR1 MNHNY and CDR2 SVGAGI come from the germline V gene (reference sequence). CDR3 nucleotide sequence: TGTGCCAGCACAGCGGGTAGCTCCTACGAGCAGTACTTC. It translates to CASTAGSSYEQYF.

Ten or more counts support this clonotype. The CDR3 coding sequence is TGTGCCAGCAGTTTCGATGCGGGATCCCACAATGAGCAGTTCTTC. This sequence encodes CASSFDAGSHNEQFF. V gene TRBV27 combines with J gene TRBJ2-1, with a possible D match to TRBD2 (6 bases). CDR1 and CDR2 from the germline V gene are MNHEY and SMNVEV (reference sequence). The CDR3 consists of 15 residues. V lost 3 bases and J 5 bases, leaving 14 bases between the germline ends.

This clonotype was found a few times. The rearrangement links TRBV20-1 to TRBJ2-7, with unresolved D. The CDR3 is 12 residues long. From germline, CDR1 is DFQATT and CDR2 SNEGSKA (reference sequence). Trimming shortened V by 0 bases and J by 6 bases, and 9 bases separated the two germline ends. The CDR3 loop is CSAREGYGEQYF. Here the CDR3 DNA reads TGCAGTGCTAGAGAAGGGTATGGCGAGCAGTACTTC.

The rearrangement joins TRBV5-1 to TRBJ2-2, with D perhaps TRBD2 (6 bases). Germline CDR1 SGHRS, CDR2 YFSETQ. CDR3 size: 15 residues. Between the trimmed V and J ends, which lost 1 base and 3 bases, there was a span of 10 bases. CDR3 DNA: TGCGCCAGCAGCTTGTTGGTAGCGGACACCGGGGAGCTGTTTTTT. Its translation is CASSLLVADTGELFF.

The genes are TRBV7-6 and TRBJ2-1; 14 bases line up with TRBD2. This CDR3 contains 19 residues. The germline gives CDR1 SGHVS, CDR2 FNYEAQ. Losses at the gene ends were 2 bases for V and 5 bases for J; bases not matched to a gene: 11. The CDR3 coding sequence is TGTGCCAGCAGCTTAAGTTCAGGGACTAGCGGGAGTGGGAACAATGAGCAGTTCTTC. Translation gives CASSLSSGTSGSGNNEQFF.

Only a few counts were recorded for this clonotype. The rearrangement joins TRBV6-5 to TRBJ1-5; D perhaps matches TRBD1 (6 bases). V was cut by 2 bases and J by 6 bases, with 8 bases left in between. Germline V gene data show CDR1 as MNHEY and CDR2 as SVGAGI. The CDR3 runs 13 residues. The CDR3 loop reads CASSYGGGQPQHF. CDR3 DNA: TGTGCCAGCAGTTACGGGGGCGGTCAGCCCCAGCATTTT.

This sequence joins TRBV30 and TRBJ2-2; 9 positions match TRBD2. This CDR3 region has 17 residues. Germline values: CDR1 GTSNPN, CDR2 SVGIG (reference sequence). V was clipped by 0 bases and J by 2 bases; unmatched bases: 7. The CDR3 DNA reads TGTGCCTGGAGTGTAAAGCGGGGGGCCAAAAACACCGGGGAGCTGTTTTTT. This encodes CAWSVKRGAKNTGELFF.

This clonotype was picked up a small number of times. This chain uses TRBV25-1 with TRBJ2-7, with 7 bases identical to TRBD1. Germline loops: CDR1 MGHDK, CDR2 SYGVNS. The CDR3 loop spans 13 amino acids. Losses at the gene ends were 4 bases for V and 4 bases for J; bases not matched to a gene: 4. CDR3 nucleotide sequence: TGTGCCAGCAGTGGAGGGGGCCGTTACGAGCAGTACTTC. Its protein product is CASSGGGRYEQYF.

This clonotype was seen a few times. The CDR3, as DNA: TGTGCCACCAGCAGAGATCGTATTAGCCACTCCTACAATGAGCAGTTCTTC. Translated: CATSRDRISHSYNEQFF. This sequence joins TRBV15 and TRBJ2-1; D is unresolved. The CDR3 runs 17 residues. The V and J ends lost 0 bases and 0 bases respectively, with 12 bases between them. Per the germline V gene, CDR1 is LNHNV and CDR2 is YYDKDF (reference sequence).

This clonotype was observed once. The V call is TRBV19, the J call TRBJ1-1; no reliable D call. The CDR3 is 13 amino acids. Germline V gene sequence: CDR1 LNHDA, CDR2 SQIVND (reference sequence). Trimming shortened V by 3 bases and J by 4 bases, and 9 bases separated the two germline ends. This CDR3 is CASSIVWGTEAFF. CDR3 nucleotide sequence: TGTGCCAGTAGTATTGTCTGGGGCACTGAAGCTTTCTTT.

The table lists this clonotype with many counts. The junction shows a germline mismatch at one end, possibly a read error. The chain combines TRBV5-1 with TRBJ2-5; 9 positions match TRBD2. Looked up from germline, CDR1 is SGHRS and CDR2 is YFSETQ. The CDR3 loop spans 14 amino acids. The CDR3 DNA sequence: TGTGCCAGCAGTCCCTTAGCGGGGGAAGAGACCCAGTACTTC. Its protein product is CASSPLAGEETQYF.

The chain links TRBV28 to TRBJ2-7; D not certain. CDR3 length: 16 residues. V lost 3 bases and J lost 0, with 15 bases in between. Germline values: CDR1 MDHEN, CDR2 SYDVKM. CDR3 coding DNA: TGTGCCAGCAGTTTCGGTCAGAACGACGACTCCTACGAGCAGTACTTC. It translates to CASSFGQNDDSYEQYF.